A selection of T cell receptor beta chains follows, all from one sample in a study of blood T cell repertoires in COVID-19. Assay: immunoSEQ multiplex PCR; the TCRdb copy retains only in-frame clones and omits some. Of around 30,000 clones in the sample, 75% to 85% were seen once. Material for sequencing was peripheral blood. All receptors come from a man aged 55-75 years with active COVID-19. The CDR3 runs from the conserved cysteine through the conserved F or W. The D gene is left open where the match is weak. Clone size appears in some rows only: once, few, many, or a class for an expanded clone.

abundance: .; v_gene: TRBV11-3; j_gene: TRBJ2-1; d_gene: .; CDR3nt: TGTGCCAGCAGCTTAGTTCGGGACTTCGGCGATGAGCAGTTCTTC; CDR3aa: CASSLVRDFGDEQFF
abundance: .; v_gene: TRBV24-1; j_gene: TRBJ2-1; d_gene: .; CDR3nt: TGTGCCACCAGTGAGCCGGTAGCGGCTTCCTACAATGAGCAGTTCTTC; CDR3aa: CATSEPVAASYNEQFF
abundance: .; v_gene: TRBV20-1; j_gene: TRBJ2-4; d_gene: .; CDR3nt: TGCAGTGCTAGTCCGGAGGTAGCCAAAAACATTCAGTACTTC; CDR3aa: CSASPEVAKNIQYF
abundance: .; v_gene: TRBV3-1/TRBV3-2; j_gene: TRBJ1-5; d_gene: TRBD1; CDR3nt: TGTGCCAGCAGCGGGACAGGCAGTCAGCCCCAGCATTTT; CDR3aa: CASSGTGSQPQHF
abundance: .; v_gene: TRBV3-1/TRBV3-2; j_gene: TRBJ2-2; d_gene: .; CDR3nt: TGTGCCAGCTCCTATAACACCGGGGAGCTGTTTTTT; CDR3aa: CASSYNTGELFF
abundance: .; v_gene: TRBV30; j_gene: TRBJ2-5; d_gene: .; CDR3nt: TGTGCCTGGAGCGCCATAGGGATGGCGGGAGAGACCCAGTACTTC; CDR3aa: CAWSAIGMAGETQYF
abundance: .; v_gene: TRBV20-1; j_gene: TRBJ1-2; d_gene: .; CDR3nt: TGCAGTGCTAGGGTGGGCCAACCGAGCACCTTC; CDR3aa: CSARVGQPSTF
abundance: .; v_gene: TRBV6-1; j_gene: TRBJ2-2; d_gene: TRBD2; CDR3nt: TGTGCCAGCAGTGAAGCCCGCGGGAGCCACACCGGGGAGCTGTTTTTT; CDR3aa: CASSEARGSHTGELFF
abundance: .; v_gene: TRBV7-9; j_gene: TRBJ2-1; d_gene: .; CDR3nt: TGTGCCAGCAGCTTTACCGGGACTCGTTACAATGAGCAGTTCTTC; CDR3aa: CASSFTGTRYNEQFF
abundance: .; v_gene: TRBV25-1; j_gene: TRBJ2-3; d_gene: TRBD1; CDR3nt: TGTGCCAGCAGTAGGACAGGCCCCACAGATACGCAGTATTTT; CDR3aa: CASSRTGPTDTQYF
abundance: .; v_gene: TRBV5-4; j_gene: TRBJ2-3; d_gene: .; CDR3nt: TGTGCCAGCAGGCCTGGAGTTGCGGATACGCAGTATTTT; CDR3aa: CASRPGVADTQYF
abundance: .; v_gene: TRBV28; j_gene: TRBJ2-7; d_gene: TRBD1; CDR3nt: TGTGCCAGCAGCCTGGGTCGAGGGGGCGGCTACGAGCAGTACTTC; CDR3aa: CASSLGRGGGYEQYF
abundance: once; v_gene: TRBV27; j_gene: TRBJ2-1; d_gene: .; CDR3nt: TGTGCCAGCAGTTTAATACGAGCGGTCGCAATCTATGAGCAGTTCTTC; CDR3aa: CASSLIRAVAIYEQFF
abundance: .; v_gene: TRBV7-9; j_gene: TRBJ2-2; d_gene: .; CDR3nt: TGTGCCAGCAGCCTCCCTGTAAATACCGGGGAGCTGTTTTTT; CDR3aa: CASSLPVNTGELFF
abundance: .; v_gene: TRBV4-1; j_gene: TRBJ2-3; d_gene: TRBD2; CDR3nt: TGCGCCAGCAGCCTAATCTCCGCCCTAGCGGGGGCACAAGACCTGACAGATACGCAGTATTTT; CDR3aa: CASSLISALAGAQDLTDTQYF
abundance: .; v_gene: TRBV6-1; j_gene: TRBJ2-1; d_gene: TRBD2; CDR3nt: TGTGCCAGCAGTGAGAGGGGACTAGCGGGGGGGCGGATAGGCAATGAGCAGTTCTTC; CDR3aa: CASSERGLAGGRIGNEQFF
abundance: .; v_gene: TRBV3-1/TRBV3-2; j_gene: TRBJ2-1; d_gene: .; CDR3nt: TGTGCCAGCAGCCAACTCAGCGGCTACAATGAGCAGTTCTTC; CDR3aa: CASSQLSGYNEQFF
abundance: .; v_gene: TRBV24-1; j_gene: TRBJ2-1; d_gene: TRBD1; CDR3nt: TGTGCCACCAGTGATCCGGGACAGGGAACTAATGAGCAGTTCTTC; CDR3aa: CATSDPGQGTNEQFF
abundance: .; v_gene: TRBV6-6; j_gene: TRBJ2-3; d_gene: TRBD2; CDR3nt: TGTGCCAGCAGTTATAAGCGGGATTATTTGTCGACGCAGTATTTT; CDR3aa: CASSYKRDYLSTQYF
abundance: .; v_gene: TRBV19; j_gene: TRBJ1-1; d_gene: TRBD1; CDR3nt: TGTGCCAGTAGTATCCAACAGGGGGCGACGACTGAAGCTTTCTTT; CDR3aa: CASSIQQGATTEAFF
abundance: .; v_gene: TRBV5-4; j_gene: TRBJ2-5; d_gene: TRBD2; CDR3nt: TGTGCCAGCAATACCGGGACTAGGGGCGAGACCCAGTACTTC; CDR3aa: CASNTGTRGETQYF
abundance: .; v_gene: TRBV18; j_gene: TRBJ2-7; d_gene: TRBD1; CDR3nt: TGTGCCAGCTCACCACTTGGGACAGAGACCTACGAGCAGTACTTC; CDR3aa: CASSPLGTETYEQYF
abundance: .; v_gene: TRBV7-8; j_gene: TRBJ2-1; d_gene: TRBD2; CDR3nt: TGTGCCAGCAGCGTACCTAGCGGGAGCTACTCCTACAATGAGCAGTTCTTC; CDR3aa: CASSVPSGSYSYNEQFF
abundance: once; v_gene: TRBV2; j_gene: TRBJ1-4; d_gene: TRBD1; CDR3nt: TGTGCCAGCATTAGAGGGACAGGGGGTGGTGAAAAACTGTTTTTT; CDR3aa: CASIRGTGGGEKLFF
abundance: .; v_gene: TRBV18; j_gene: TRBJ2-2; d_gene: .; CDR3nt: TGTGCCAGCTCAGAGGACTTAGCCGGGGAGCTGTTTTTT; CDR3aa: CASSEDLAGELFF
abundance: .; v_gene: TRBV28; j_gene: TRBJ2-6; d_gene: TRBD2; CDR3nt: TGTGCCAGCAGTTTCCCCCTCCGGGGGGCTGGGGCCAACGTCCTGACTTTC; CDR3aa: CASSFPLRGAGANVLTF
abundance: .; v_gene: TRBV19; j_gene: TRBJ1-3; d_gene: .; CDR3nt: TGTGCCAGTACCTCGCCGGGGGATAGAAACACCATATATTTT; CDR3aa: CASTSPGDRNTIYF